This TCR beta chain is from a study of blood T cell repertoires in COVID-19. Study as a whole: There were acute and convalescent COVID-19 samples, and they came from the United States, Italy and Spain.

Authors' data handling: Estimates of nucleated cell counts were drawn from the amplification of reference gene primers. Sequenced by immunoSEQ multiplex PCR; TCRdb stores in-frame clones only, minus some. V, J and clone size are those of that table, while D and trimming were read from the DNA. This sample has some 97,000 clones, with about 86% found just once. The length of the CDR3 is 14 residues. From germline, CDR1 is LGHNA and CDR2 YNFKEQ. Trimming shortened V by 0 bases and J by 5 bases, and 8 bases separated the two germline ends. The chain links TRBV4-2 to TRBJ2-1, with D uncertain. This sequence originates from a human donor in a cohort sampled during active COVID-19. The sequencing input was peripheral blood. The CDR3 protein is CASSQDKLNNEQFF. As DNA, the CDR3 is TGTGCCAGCAGCCAAGATAAACTGAACAATGAGCAGTTCTTC.